This T cell receptor beta chain was sequenced during a study of PD-1 blockade in classical Hodgkin lymphoma. Regarding the study as a whole: The baseline diversity of complete responders showed similarity to that of newly diagnosed patients. Newly diagnosed patients were reported to exhibit reduced baseline TCR diversity relative to healthy donors.

With no exception, relapse followed autologous stem cell transplantation in all patients, and brentuximab vedotin exposure varied. Complete response, partial response or progressive disease was recorded as best response. Profiled with immunoSEQ multiplex PCR; TCRdb holds only in-frame clones, not every one. This repertoire shows 20,000 to 25,000 clones, about two thirds found once; its top ten account for approximately 15%. Germline loops: CDR1 WSHSY, CDR2 SAAADI. The trim removed 8 bases at V and 8 bases at J, leaving 7 bases unmatched. The CDR3 contains 13 residues. To note about this clone: Its antigen is unidentified.

This rearrangement joins TRBV10-2 to TRBJ2-5; 11 bases fit TRBD2. This receptor was taken from a human donor with classical Hodgkin lymphoma. The sample was peripheral blood mononuclear cells (PBMCs), taken at baseline. Here the CDR3 reads CASLTSGGHTQYF. The CDR3 DNA reads TGCGCCAGCCTCACTAGCGGGGGACACACCCAGTACTTC.